What follows are 28 T cell receptor beta chains derived from one specimen sequenced in a study of CD8+CD57+ T cells in acquired aplastic anemia. For CDR3 and TCR beta VDJ profiling, genomic DNA was the template used. MiXCR, run by TCRdb on the reads, gives a single entry per CDR3 protein. The data contain about 81,000 distinct CDR3 sequences, around 44% of them singletons. The sequenced sample was sorted CD4+, CD8+, or CD8+CD57+ T cells (not recorded which) from PBMCs. These receptors originate from a human donor in good health, serving as a control.

This clonotype appeared many times. The V gene is TRBV2, the J gene TRBJ1-2; D is ambiguous. The CDR3 covers 14 residues. The germline V gene has CDR1 SNHLY and CDR2 FYNNEI. Trimming took 3 bases from V and 1 from J, leaving 9 bases between them. As DNA, the CDR3 is TGTGCCAGCAGTGACGGGGTGCTTAACTATGGCTACACCTTC. It yields the protein CASSDGVLNYGYTF.

The rearrangement uses TRBV20-1 and TRBJ2-3; 9 bases match TRBD2. Germline values: CDR1 DFQATT, CDR2 SNEGSKA (reference sequence). Germline trimming cut 7 bases from V and 5 bases from J; bases unmatched to any gene: 4. This CDR3 comprises 12 residues. CDR3 DNA sequence: TGCAGTGGGCGGGAGGGCAGAGATACGCAGTATTTT. Its protein is CSGREGRDTQYF.

J is TRBJ1-1 and V is TRBV30; no clear D gene. This CDR3 has 12 residues. Trimming pared 3 bases from V and 3 bases from J, leaving 8 bases between. Germline CDR1 and CDR2: GTSNPN and SVGIG (reference sequence). The CDR3 bases are TGTGCCTGGAGCCAGGATTACACTGAAGCTTTCTTT. Translating gives CAWSQDYTEAFF.

This clonotype showed up just a few times. The V gene is TRBV27, the J gene TRBJ1-2; 7 nucleotides agree with TRBD1. The CDR3 is 16 residues long. V lost 2 bases and J lost 5; bases outside the gene matches: 11. Germline values: CDR1 MNHEY, CDR2 SMNVEV (reference sequence). DNA of the CDR3: TGTGCCAGCAGTTTAAGAGGGGGCGCGTTGATGTATGGCTACACCTTC. Protein: CASSLRGGALMYGYTF.

J is TRBJ1-2 and V is TRBV29-1; 7 nucleotides line up with TRBD1. The CDR3 consists of 13 residues. V was pared by 4 bases and J by 6 bases, with 8 bases of the junction left unmatched. Germline V gene lookup returns CDR1 SQVTM and CDR2 ANQGSEA. This CDR3 is CSVGAPTGDGYTF. The CDR3 nucleotides are TGCAGCGTTGGCGCCCCCACAGGGGATGGCTACACCTTC.

This clonotype appeared many times. The chain couples TRBV12-3 or TRBV12-4 to TRBJ1-6; D may be TRBD1 (5 bases). V gave up 3 bases and J gave up 6 bases, with 9 bases separating them. The CDR3 consists of 14 residues. CDR3 protein: CASSFGGLNSPLHF. CDR3 sequence (DNA): TGTGCCAGCAGTTTCGGGGGTCTTAATTCACCCCTCCACTTT.

This chain uses TRBV25-1 with TRBJ1-2; no reliable D call. CDR1 and CDR2 from the germline V gene are MGHDK and SYGVNS. V was clipped by 7 bases and J by 2 bases, with 11 bases between them. CDR3 length: 13 residues. CDR3 residues: CASMPDSNYGYTF. CDR3 sequence (DNA): TGTGCCAGCATGCCCGATTCCAACTATGGCTACACCTTC.

There are many counts of this clonotype. The chain has TRBV24-1 and TRBJ2-1, with D possibly being TRBD1 (6 bases). Trimming took 5 bases from V and 4 from J, leaving 14 bases between them. The CDR3 has 15 amino acids. Looked up from germline, CDR1 is KGHDR and CDR2 is SFDVKD. CDR3 DNA sequence: TGTGCCACCAGTGCCCCGGGGCAGGGGTACAATGAGCAGTTCTTC. Translation: CATSAPGQGYNEQFF.

This rearrangement joins TRBV25-1 to TRBJ1-2; 9 bases line up with TRBD1. The CDR3 sequence is 15 residues long. Trimming cost V 7 bases and J 3 bases; bases outside gene matches: 9. Germline V CDR1 and CDR2: MGHDK, SYGVNS. DNA of the CDR3: TGTGCCAGCATGGGGACAGGGAGATTGGACTATGGCTACACCTTC. Translated: CASMGTGRLDYGYTF.

V is TRBV24-1 and J is TRBJ2-3; D gene ambiguous. Looked up from germline, CDR1 is KGHDR and CDR2 is SFDVKD. V lost 4 bases and J lost 1, with 14 bases in between. This CDR3 has 16 amino acids. The CDR3 loop reads CATSEYGPVGTDTQYF. CDR3 in DNA: TGTGCCACCAGTGAGTACGGACCCGTGGGCACAGATACGCAGTATTTT.

The sample holds a few counts of this clonotype. This may stem from a read error, because a much larger clone lies one nucleotide away. The chain combines TRBV13 with TRBJ2-7; D assignment may be TRBD1 or TRBD2 (6 bases each). Per the germline V gene, CDR1 is PRHDT and CDR2 is FYEKMQ (reference sequence). The CDR3 has 14 amino acids. The CDR3 region has the DNA TGTCCCAGCAGCGTCAGGGCAGGGGCGGGAGAGCAGTACTTC. This codes for CPSSVRAGAGEQYF. The variable domain in full, with the rest retrieved from reference TRBV13 and TRBJ2-7, is AAGVIQSPRHLIKEKRETATLKCYPIPRHDTVYWYQQGPGQDPQFLISFYEKMQSDKGSIPDRFSAQQFSDYHSELNMSSLELGDSALYFCPSSVRAGAGEQYFGPGTRLTVT.

On this clonotype: A much bigger clone sits one base away, suggesting this may be a read error. The chain carries TRBV18 and TRBJ2-7, with D unclear. Trimming pared 1 base from V and 3 bases from J, leaving 10 bases between. This CDR3 spans 14 amino acids. CDR1 KGHSH and CDR2 LQKENI come from the germline V gene. Here the CDR3 DNA reads TGTGCCAGCTCACCACGGTCAGCCCACTACGAGCAGTACTTC. Amino acids: CASSPRSAHYEQYF.

J is TRBJ2-7 and V is TRBV7-8; TRBD1 aligns across 12 bases. Germline V gene lookup returns CDR1 SGHVS and CDR2 FQNEAQ. This CDR3 contains 15 residues. Trimming cost V 2 bases and J 7 bases; bases outside gene matches: 6. Written as DNA, the CDR3 is TGTGCCAGCAGCTTAACCGGGACAGGGGGCGGAGAGCAGTACTTC. The encoded protein is CASSLTGTGGGEQYF.

The V call is TRBV7-9, the J call TRBJ1-1; D unclear. Germline CDR1 SEHNR, CDR2 FQNEAQ (reference sequence). This CDR3 spans 15 amino acids. The V and J ends lost 1 base and 1 base respectively, with 10 bases between them. CDR3: CASSLGRRANTEAFF. The CDR3 coding sequence is TGTGCCAGCAGCTTAGGTCGTAGAGCGAACACTGAAGCTTTCTTT.

On this clonotype itself: This may be a read error, as it is one base from a much larger clone. Here the CDR3 DNA reads TGTGCCAGCAGCCCGTACCCCAGGACAGTGCTTTACGAGCAGTACTTC. It encodes CASSPYPRTVLYEQYF. This chain connects TRBV11-2 to TRBJ2-7, with D perhaps TRBD1 (6 bases). The V end was cut by 5 bases, the J end by 4 bases, with 21 bases between. This CDR3 has 16 amino acids. Looked up from germline, CDR1 is SGHAT and CDR2 is FQNNGV. The variable domain in full, completed from reference TRBV11-2 and TRBJ2-7, reads EAGVAQSPRYKIIEKRQSVAFWCNPISGHATLYWYQQILGQGPKLLIQFQNNGVVDDSQLPKDRFSAERLKGVDSTLKIQPAKLEDSAVYLCASSPYPRTVLYEQYFGPGTRLTVT.

The chain has TRBV20-1 and TRBJ2-7, with TRBD2 matching 8 bases. Germline CDR1 reads DFQATT; CDR2 reads SNEGSKA (reference sequence). J gave up 3 bases and V 3 bases, and 4 bases lay outside the gene matches. CDR3 length: 13 residues. CDR3 sequence: CSASGGGIYEQYF. The CDR3 DNA is TGCAGTGCTAGTGGCGGGGGGATCTACGAGCAGTACTTC.

In regard to this clonotype: The conserved final phenylalanine or tryptophan is absent from the CDR3, which likely points to a read error. Because the CDR3's place on the DNA is in doubt, the DNA is left out and the CDR3 is given as listed by TCRdb. This chain uses TRBV29-1 with TRBJ2-1; TRBD2, the table's D call, was not compared with the DNA. Germline V gene sequence: CDR1 SQVTM, CDR2 ANQGSEA. The CDR3 is 12 amino acids in total, end residues counted. CDR3 sequence reads: CSVVGGEGEQLL.

This clonotype was detected many times. DNA of the CDR3: TGTGCCAGCACCCCCGGACACCCCGAGACCCAGTACTTC. It specifies CASTPGHPETQYF. The rearrangement joins TRBV12-3 or TRBV12-4 to TRBJ2-5, with D possibly matching TRBD1 (5 bases). V lost 7 bases, J lost 5 bases, and 14 bases lay in between. The CDR3 is made up of 13 amino acids.

This chain connects TRBV6-5 to TRBJ1-1; 8 bases align to TRBD1. Germline V CDR1 and CDR2: MNHEY, SVGAGI. The CDR3 consists of 15 residues. Trimming removed 4 bases from V and 1 base from J; junction bases left unmatched: 5. CDR3 protein: CASSSPDRANTEAFF. The CDR3 nucleotides read TGTGCCAGCAGTTCTCCGGACAGGGCGAACACTGAAGCTTTCTTT.

This clonotype was counted many times. V usage is TRBV20-1 and J usage is TRBJ1-2; D gene uncertain. The ends were cut back, 0 bases at V and 6 bases at J, with 14 bases in the middle. The CDR3 loop spans 14 amino acids. Germline V CDR1 and CDR2: DFQATT, SNEGSKA (reference sequence). The CDR3 here is CSARDLEVADGYTF. CDR3 sequence (DNA): TGCAGTGCTAGAGATCTAGAGGTAGCGGATGGCTACACCTTC.

This chain connects TRBV2 to TRBJ2-3, with D perhaps being TRBD1 or TRBD2 (6 bases each). The germline V and J ends were trimmed by 6 bases and 5 bases, with 15 bases remaining between them. The CDR3 is 14 amino acids. The germline gives CDR1 SNHLY, CDR2 FYNNEI. The CDR3 DNA sequence: TGTGCCAGCAGAGGCTCGGGGGCGATAGATACGCAGTATTTT. Protein sequence: CASRGSGAIDTQYF.

The gene calls are TRBV20-1 and TRBJ2-7, with D possibly called TRBD1 or TRBD2 (5 bases each). V gave up 5 bases and J gave up 4 bases, with 9 bases separating them. CDR3 length: 11 amino acids. Germline V gene sequence: CDR1 DFQATT, CDR2 SNEGSKA (reference sequence). The CDR3 DNA is TGCAGTGCTGGGACCCAGTACGAGCAGTACTTC. Protein: CSAGTQYEQYF.

V is TRBV24-1 and J is TRBJ2-1; perhaps TRBD2 as D (5 bases). V was cut by 3 bases and J by 4 bases, with 9 bases left in between. This CDR3 is built from 14 residues. Germline V gene lookup returns CDR1 KGHDR and CDR2 SFDVKD. CDR3 sequence reads: CATSDSGPYNEQFF. The CDR3 region has the DNA TGTGCCACCAGTGATAGCGGACCATACAATGAGCAGTTCTTC.

This clonotype was detected only a few times. The chain couples TRBV27 to TRBJ2-5, with TRBD2 matching 7 bases. The ends lost 2 bases at V and 2 bases at J; junction bases unmatched: 8. CDR1 and CDR2 (germline): MNHEY, SMNVEV (reference sequence). The CDR3 length is 16 residues. This CDR3 is CASSLRGGPLQETQYF. DNA of the CDR3: TGTGCCAGCAGTTTACGGGGAGGGCCGTTGCAAGAGACCCAGTACTTC.

The V call is TRBV11-2, the J call TRBJ2-5, with TRBD1 matching over 8 bases. This CDR3 contains 12 residues. CDR1 is SGHAT, CDR2 FQNNGV, per germline. Losses at the gene ends were 9 bases for V and 5 bases for J; bases not matched to a gene: 5. In nucleotides, the CDR3 is TGTGCCAGTAGTGGGGACAGGGAGACCCAGTACTTC. It is translated as CASSGDRETQYF.

This CDR3 is CSAARDREFSPLHF. CDR3 in DNA: TGCAGTGCCGCTCGGGACAGGGAATTTTCACCCCTCCACTTT. The chain links TRBV20-1 to TRBJ1-6; the match to TRBD1 covers 9 bases. The CDR3 length is 14 residues. The junction had 9 bases not matched to a gene; V was cut back by 6 bases and J by 9 bases. CDR1 and CDR2 from the germline V gene are DFQATT and SNEGSKA (reference sequence).

The chain links TRBV7-2 to TRBJ2-1; TRBD2 matches at 7 bases. The CDR3 covers 11 residues. Germline CDR1 and CDR2: SGHTA and FQGNSA. J gave up 13 bases and V 5 bases, and 5 bases lay outside the gene matches. The CDR3 coding sequence is TGTGCCAGCAGCGGTGGACTAGAACAGTTCTTC. It codes for CASSGGLEQFF. Using reference TRBV7-2 and TRBJ2-1 for the parts outside the CDR3, the full variable domain is GAGVSQSPSNKVTEKGKDVELRCDPISGHTALYWYRQSLGQGLEFLIYFQGNSAPDKSGLPSDRFSAERTGGSVSTLTIQRTQQEDSAVYLCASSGGLEQFFGPGTRLTVL.

The chain is built from TRBV10-2 and TRBJ1-6, with D possibly TRBD1 on 6 matching bases. With 0 bases removed from V and 7 bases from J, the gap between germline ends came to 10 bases. CDR3 length: 15 amino acids. Germline V lookup: CDR1 WSHSY, CDR2 SAAADI. As DNA, the CDR3 is TGCGCCAGCAGTGAGTCGGAGGGGGGCAATTCACCCCTCCACTTT. It encodes CASSESEGGNSPLHF.